A single sample gave rise to the 30 T cell receptor beta chains below, sequenced in a study of blood T cell repertoires in COVID-19. Repertoires were generated with immunoSEQ multiplex PCR, while TCRdb's copy carries only in-frame clones and drops some. The sample includes about 72,000 clones, roughly 80% of them seen just once. Sequenced input: peripheral blood. These receptors all come from a human donor in a cohort sampled during active COVID-19.

The chain carries TRBV4-2 and TRBJ1-2, with D maybe TRBD1 (5 bases). Between the trimmed V and J ends, which lost 7 bases and 2 bases, there was a span of 11 bases. Germline V gene lookup returns CDR1 LGHNA and CDR2 YNFKEQ. The CDR3 is made up of 13 amino acids. The CDR3 DNA follows: TGTGCCAGCACTTCGACAGTCAACTATGGCTACACCTTC. Protein product: CASTSTVNYGYTF.

V usage is TRBV6-1 and J usage is TRBJ1-3, with no clear D. Germline V CDR1 and CDR2: MNHNS, SASEGT. This CDR3 comprises 14 residues. Trimming stripped 3 bases from V and 2 bases from J, with 8 bases between. CDR3 amino acids: CASSDVAAGNTIYF. The CDR3, as DNA: TGTGCCAGCAGTGATGTGGCAGCTGGAAACACCATATATTTT.

The rearrangement joins TRBV5-4 to TRBJ2-7; 7 nucleotides match TRBD2. The CDR3 covers 15 residues. CDR1 is SGHNT and CDR2 is YYREEE in the germline V gene (reference sequence). The junction had 9 bases not matched to a gene; V was cut back by 2 bases and J by 4 bases. The CDR3 loop reads CASSFESGALYEQYF. The CDR3 DNA sequence: TGTGCCAGCAGCTTTGAGAGCGGGGCCCTGTACGAGCAGTACTTC.

The genes are TRBV19 and TRBJ1-5; 11 nucleotides align to TRBD1. The trim removed 9 bases at V and 6 bases at J, leaving 4 bases unmatched. There are 13 residues in the CDR3. In germline, CDR1 is LNHDA, CDR2 SQIVND (reference sequence). The CDR3 nucleotides are TGTGCCAGCCGGGACAGGGGGTTTCAGCCCCAGCATTTT. It is translated as CASRDRGFQPQHF.

This chain uses TRBV2 with TRBJ1-1; TRBD1 matches at 7 bases. The CDR3 extends over 13 amino acids. V was pared by 8 bases and J by 6 bases, with 9 bases of the junction left unmatched. Germline V lookup: CDR1 SNHLY, CDR2 FYNNEI. In DNA, the CDR3 is TGTGCCAGCTATCTGACAGGGTACGCTGAAGCTTTCTTT. This gives the protein CASYLTGYAEAFF.

V is TRBV11-3 and J is TRBJ2-5; 9 bases align to TRBD2. This CDR3 has 13 amino acids. Trimming removed 0 bases from V and 7 bases from J; junction bases left unmatched: 0. CDR1 and CDR2 from the germline V gene are SGHNT and YENEEA. This CDR3 is CASSLEAGGTQYF. The CDR3 DNA sequence: TGTGCCAGCAGCTTAGAAGCGGGAGGGACCCAGTACTTC.

This rearrangement joins TRBV10-2 to TRBJ1-3; D remains unclear. Germline V lookup: CDR1 WSHSY, CDR2 SAAADI. Trimming removed 0 bases from V and 0 bases from J, with 12 bases in between. This CDR3 has 17 amino acids. CDR3 DNA sequence: TGCGCCAGCAGTGAGTCAATCGCGCGAGTCTCTGGAAACACCATATATTTT. Translated: CASSESIARVSGNTIYF.

The rearrangement uses TRBV30 and TRBJ1-4; 7 bases agree with TRBD1. Germline values: CDR1 GTSNPN, CDR2 SVGIG (reference sequence). The CDR3 runs 15 residues. V was clipped by 0 bases and J by 3 bases; unmatched bases: 4. CDR3 amino acids: CAWSVTGAANEKLFF. Here the CDR3 DNA reads TGTGCCTGGAGTGTAACAGGGGCTGCTAATGAAAAACTGTTTTTT.

The chain has TRBV12-2 and TRBJ1-4; TRBD1 is the table's D call, not checked against the DNA. TRBV12-2 is assigned pseudogene status. The CDR3 covers 13 residues. The CDR3 spells CASPTTENEKLFF. CDR3 DNA: TGTGCAAGTCCCACGACAGAGAATGAAAAACTGTTTTTT.

V gene TRBV5-5 combines with J gene TRBJ2-3; weak D call: TRBD2 (7 bases). Per germline, CDR1 SGHKS and CDR2 YYEKEE (reference sequence). V was shortened by 1 base and J by 6 bases, with 18 bases between the two germline ends. This CDR3 is 16 amino acids long. CDR3 nucleotide sequence: TGTGCCAGCAGCTTGCTGGGCGGGGGCGGCGGGGATACGCAGTATTTT. This sequence encodes CASSLLGGGGGDTQYF.

This chain uses TRBV2 with TRBJ1-1, with 10 nucleotides matching TRBD1. V was clipped by 5 bases and J by 2 bases; unmatched bases: 2. The length of the CDR3 is 14 residues. Germline CDR1 is SNHLY and CDR2 is FYNNEI. CDR3 in DNA: TGTGCCAGCAGTAGACAGGGGGCTAACACTGAAGCTTTCTTT. As protein: CASSRQGANTEAFF.

The gene calls are TRBV6-6 and TRBJ2-5; 7 bases are shared with TRBD2. With 5 bases clipped from V and 5 bases from J, the junction kept 8 bases outside the gene matches. The CDR3 loop spans 14 amino acids. Germline-derived CDR1 and CDR2 are MNHNY and SVGAGI (reference sequence). The CDR3 DNA reads as TGTGCCAGCAGTACAAATCAGGGAGGGGAGACCCAGTACTTC. Amino acid sequence: CASSTNQGGETQYF.

The genes are TRBV7-9 and TRBJ1-4; weak D call: TRBD1 (5 bases). V lost 3 bases to trimming and J lost 5 bases, with 16 bases between them. The CDR3 has 16 amino acids. Per the germline V gene, CDR1 is SEHNR and CDR2 is FQNEAQ (reference sequence). The CDR3 DNA sequence: TGTGCCAGCAGCTTGATCCAGGGTGGTGGGAATGAAAAACTGTTTTTT. It specifies CASSLIQGGGNEKLFF.

This chain joins TRBV18 and TRBJ2-7; 10 bases line up with TRBD1. Trimming cost V 3 bases and J 6 bases; bases outside gene matches: 5. This CDR3 region has 14 residues. Germline V gene sequence: CDR1 KGHSH, CDR2 LQKENI. The CDR3 is CASSPGTGVREQYF. In DNA, the CDR3 is TGTGCCAGCTCACCTGGGACAGGGGTACGCGAGCAGTACTTC.

V and J are TRBV6-1 and TRBJ1-4; unclear D gene. V gave up 2 bases and J gave up 8 bases, with 15 bases separating them. This CDR3 contains 15 residues. CDR1 is MNHNS and CDR2 is SASEGT in the germline V gene. DNA for the CDR3: TGTGCCAGCAGTGAAAGAACTCCTGGCGGCGAAAAACTGTTTTTT. This translates into CASSERTPGGEKLFF.

This chain uses TRBV27 with TRBJ2-7; tentatively, D is TRBD1 (5 bases). The germline gives CDR1 MNHEY, CDR2 SMNVEV (reference sequence). There are 15 residues in the CDR3. Trimming took off 6 bases at V and 3 bases at J, with 18 bases between the two ends. Here the CDR3 reads CASRPRWGTSYEQYF. The CDR3 bases are TGTGCCAGCAGGCCAAGGTGGGGCACGAGCTACGAGCAGTACTTC.

The J gene is TRBJ1-1, the V gene TRBV19; D is perhaps TRBD1 (5 bases). Trimming removed 7 bases at V and 5 bases at J, with 17 bases between. The CDR3 spans 14 residues. The V gene's germline CDR1 is LNHDA and CDR2 SQIVND (reference sequence). Here the CDR3 DNA reads TGTGCCAGTATGGGGAACATAGGGGATACTGAAGCTTTCTTT. This translates into CASMGNIGDTEAFF.

V gene TRBV30 combines with J gene TRBJ2-7; the match to TRBD2 covers 7 bases. V dropped 2 bases and J dropped 6; count of bases not matched to a gene: 7. The CDR3 contains 13 residues. Germline CDR1 reads GTSNPN; CDR2 reads SVGIG (reference sequence). CDR3 sequence reads: CAWSRGGIGEQYF. The CDR3 coding sequence is TGTGCCTGGAGTCGGGGAGGGATTGGCGAGCAGTACTTC.

This chain uses TRBV6-1 with TRBJ1-5; D not resolved. CDR1 is MNHNS and CDR2 is SASEGT in the germline V gene. V was trimmed by 3 bases and J by 6 bases, leaving 9 bases between them. There are 13 residues in the CDR3. The CDR3 is CASSDPFPQPQHF. The CDR3 nucleotides are TGTGCCAGCAGTGACCCTTTTCCTCAGCCCCAGCATTTT.

The V and J genes are TRBV9 and TRBJ2-7, with D maybe TRBD2 (5 bases). CDR1 and CDR2 from the germline V gene are SGDLS and YYNGEE. Trimming removed 4 bases at V and 2 bases at J, with 13 bases between. CDR3 length: 14 amino acids. The CDR3 loop is CASSSRTGAYEQYF. The CDR3 coding sequence is TGTGCCAGCAGCTCCCGGACTGGCGCCTACGAGCAGTACTTC.

The CDR3 reads CAISEQGADTEAFF. CDR3 DNA: TGTGCCATCAGTGAGCAGGGGGCGGACACTGAAGCTTTCTTT. The chain has TRBV10-3 and TRBJ1-1; TRBD1 matches 8 bases. V lost 2 bases, J lost 3 bases, and 2 bases stayed unmatched. Germline CDR1 is ENHRY and CDR2 is SYGVKD. The CDR3 consists of 14 residues.

CDR3 sequence: CASSLQGDGELFF. The CDR3 DNA follows: TGTGCCAGCAGCCTACAGGGCGACGGGGAGCTGTTTTTT. The genes are TRBV3-1 (or the pseudogene TRBV3-2) and TRBJ2-2, with D perhaps TRBD1 (6 bases). Germline loops: CDR1 LGHDT, CDR2 YNNKEL (reference sequence). Trimming left V 4 bases short and J 7 bases short, with 10 bases between. The CDR3 covers 13 residues.

The gene calls are TRBV14 and TRBJ1-3, with D perhaps matching TRBD1 (5 bases). The germline V gene encodes CDR1 SGHDN and CDR2 FVKESK. The CDR3 sequence is 14 residues long. Trimming took 4 bases from V and 1 from J, leaving 8 bases between them. CDR3 sequence (DNA): TGTGCCAGCAGCCTCGGGGGGTCTGGAAACACCATATATTTT. Translating it yields CASSLGGSGNTIYF.

This sequence joins TRBV3-1 (or the pseudogene TRBV3-2) and TRBJ1-1; D perhaps matches TRBD1 (5 bases). V gave up 0 bases and J gave up 12 bases, with 14 bases separating them. Germline V gene data show CDR1 as LGHDT and CDR2 as YNNKEL (reference sequence). There are 13 residues in the CDR3. The CDR3 loop is CASSQEGLGSSFF. The CDR3 DNA sequence: TGTGCCAGCAGCCAAGAGGGGCTCGGTAGTTCTTTCTTT.

The V gene is TRBV13, the J gene TRBJ2-2, with D perhaps matching TRBD1 (5 bases). V was pared by 6 bases and J by 4 bases, with 12 bases between. Germline V gene sequence: CDR1 PRHDT, CDR2 FYEKMQ (reference sequence). CDR3 length: 14 amino acids. CDR3 sequence reads: CASSWGRGTGELFF. CDR3 bases: TGTGCCAGCAGTTGGGGAAGGGGCACCGGGGAGCTGTTTTTT.

The chain has TRBV18 and TRBJ2-7, with 10 bases matching TRBD1. Germline V gene data show CDR1 as KGHSH and CDR2 as LQKENI. The CDR3 length is 15 residues. Trimming cost V 8 bases and J 4 bases; bases outside gene matches: 11. For the CDR3, the DNA is TGTGCCAGCGCGCCGGCGGGACAGGGGTGGTACGAGCAGTACTTC. Residues: CASAPAGQGWYEQYF.

This chain joins TRBV5-5 and TRBJ2-1; a possible D gene is TRBD2 (9 bases). CDR1 is SGHKS and CDR2 is YYEKEE in the germline V gene (reference sequence). V shed 5 bases and J shed 8 bases, with 32 bases lying between them. The CDR3 contains 19 residues. The CDR3: CASRGQANAGGPVTHEQFF. DNA for the CDR3: TGTGCCAGCAGGGGACAGGCCAACGCGGGGGGGCCTGTGACCCATGAGCAGTTCTTC. Full variable domain (remainder filled in from reference TRBV5-5 and TRBJ2-1): DAGVTQSPTHLIKTRGQQVTLRCSPISGHKSVSWYQQVLGQGPQFIFQYYEKEERGRGNFPDRFSARQFPNYSSELNVNALLLGDSALYLCASRGQANAGGPVTHEQFFGPGTRLTVL.

The chain combines TRBV18 with TRBJ1-2; D not certain. The germline V and J ends were trimmed by 5 bases and 0 bases, with 7 bases remaining between them. This CDR3 comprises 13 residues. Germline lookup yields CDR1 KGHSH and CDR2 LQKENI. CDR3 region: CASSTGANYGYTF. The CDR3 nucleotides read TGTGCCAGCTCAACCGGGGCTAACTATGGCTACACCTTC.

V gene TRBV3-1 (or the pseudogene TRBV3-2) combines with J gene TRBJ2-7; 14 positions agree with TRBD2. V shed 6 bases and J 3 bases; nucleotides not matched to a gene: 4. Germline lookup yields CDR1 LGHDT and CDR2 YNNKEL (reference sequence). The CDR3 runs to 15 residues. CDR3 sequence reads: CASRLGLAGDYEQYF. In nucleotides, the CDR3 is TGTGCCAGCAGGCTGGGACTAGCGGGGGACTACGAGCAGTACTTC.

This chain uses TRBV4-3 with TRBJ2-7; D gene unclear. Trimming stripped 2 bases from V and 1 base from J, with 18 bases between. The CDR3 has 17 amino acids. Germline V CDR1 and CDR2: LGHNA, YSLEER. Here the CDR3 reads CASSQRSNSVWSYEQYF. CDR3 coding DNA: TGCGCCAGCAGCCAACGCTCAAATTCAGTCTGGTCCTACGAGCAGTACTTC.